Each of the 5 T cell receptor beta chains below was sequenced from the same sample in a study of graft-versus-host responses after intestinal transplantation. These TCRs are of unknown antigen specificity. Using immunoSEQ multiplex PCR, the repertoire was profiled, and TCRdb retains in-frame clones only, with some absent. The data contain approximately 86,000 clones, around 90% of them singletons. The source material was unstimulated CD8+ T cells sorted from spleen or lymph node cells, sampled before transplant. The receptors originated from a human donor who was the organ donor for an intestinal transplant.

The rearrangement uses TRBV27 and TRBJ2-4; TRBD2 might be the D (6 bases). Germline CDR1 and CDR2: MNHEY and SMNVEV (reference sequence). Trimming stripped 3 bases from V and 7 bases from J, with 16 bases between. There are 15 residues in the CDR3. The CDR3 DNA follows: TGTGCCAGCAGTTTGGCCTCCGGGGGATGGAACATTCAGTACTTC. It codes for CASSLASGGWNIQYF.

The CDR3 nucleotides read TGCGCCAGCAGCCAGACGGGGGGGTACGAGCAGTACTTC. Residues: CASSQTGGYEQYF. This chain uses TRBV4-3 with TRBJ2-7; 8 bases map to TRBD2. The CDR3 sequence is 13 residues long. V lost 3 bases and J lost 4; bases outside the gene matches: 2. Germline loops: CDR1 LGHNA, CDR2 YSLEER.

This chain joins TRBV13 and TRBJ1-6; TRBD1 matches 7 bases. CDR1 is PRHDT and CDR2 is FYEKMQ in the germline V gene (reference sequence). Unmatched junction bases numbered 24, after V lost 7 bases and J lost 6 bases. This CDR3 region has 20 residues. CDR3 nucleotide sequence: TGTGCCAGCACCCCCCCCCGCCCGACAGGGCTTATGACGGGTAATTCACCCCTCCACTTT. Residues: CASTPPRPTGLMTGNSPLHF.

This chain connects TRBV5-1 to TRBJ1-1; 9 bases map to TRBD1. The CDR3 loop spans 11 amino acids. CDR1 and CDR2 (germline): SGHRS, YFSETQ. Unmatched junction bases numbered 3, after V lost 4 bases and J lost 11 bases. The CDR3 here is CASSGGQGAFF. CDR3 sequence (DNA): TGCGCCAGCAGCGGGGGACAGGGTGCTTTCTTT.

The rearrangement joins TRBV7-8 to TRBJ2-7, with D unclear. V gave up 3 bases and J gave up 0 bases, with 9 bases separating them. The length of the CDR3 is 14 residues. The V gene's germline CDR1 is SGHVS and CDR2 FQNEAQ. The CDR3 protein is CASSFTRGSYEQYF. CDR3 DNA sequence: TGTGCCAGCAGCTTTACGCGCGGCTCCTACGAGCAGTACTTC.